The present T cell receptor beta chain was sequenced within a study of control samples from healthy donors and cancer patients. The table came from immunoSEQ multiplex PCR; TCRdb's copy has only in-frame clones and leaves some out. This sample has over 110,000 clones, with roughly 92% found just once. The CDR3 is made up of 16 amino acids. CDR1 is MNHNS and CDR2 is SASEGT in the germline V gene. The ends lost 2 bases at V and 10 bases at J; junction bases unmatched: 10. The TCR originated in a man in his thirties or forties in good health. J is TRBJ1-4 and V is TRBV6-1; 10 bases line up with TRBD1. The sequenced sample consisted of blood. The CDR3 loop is CASSEMDGTGAGKLFF. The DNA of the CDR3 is TGTGCCAGCAGTGAAATGGACGGGACAGGGGCGGGAAAACTGTTTTTT.